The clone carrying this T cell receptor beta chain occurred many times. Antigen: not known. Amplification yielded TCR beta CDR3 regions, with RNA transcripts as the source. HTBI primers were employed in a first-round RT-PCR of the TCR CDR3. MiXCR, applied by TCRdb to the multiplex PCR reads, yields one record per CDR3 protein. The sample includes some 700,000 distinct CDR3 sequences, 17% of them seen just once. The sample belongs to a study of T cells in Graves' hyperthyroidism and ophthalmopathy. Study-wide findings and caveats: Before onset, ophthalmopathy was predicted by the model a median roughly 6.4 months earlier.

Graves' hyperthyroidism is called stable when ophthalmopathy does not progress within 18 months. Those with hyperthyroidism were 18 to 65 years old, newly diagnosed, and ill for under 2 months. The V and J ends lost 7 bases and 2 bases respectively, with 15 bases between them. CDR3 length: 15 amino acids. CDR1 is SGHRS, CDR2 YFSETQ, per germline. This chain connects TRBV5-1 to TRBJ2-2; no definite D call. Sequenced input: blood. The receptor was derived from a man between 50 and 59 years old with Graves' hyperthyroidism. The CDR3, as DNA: TGCGCCAGCTCATGGACCGTTACCAACACCGGGGAGCTGTTTTTT. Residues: CASSWTVTNTGELFF.